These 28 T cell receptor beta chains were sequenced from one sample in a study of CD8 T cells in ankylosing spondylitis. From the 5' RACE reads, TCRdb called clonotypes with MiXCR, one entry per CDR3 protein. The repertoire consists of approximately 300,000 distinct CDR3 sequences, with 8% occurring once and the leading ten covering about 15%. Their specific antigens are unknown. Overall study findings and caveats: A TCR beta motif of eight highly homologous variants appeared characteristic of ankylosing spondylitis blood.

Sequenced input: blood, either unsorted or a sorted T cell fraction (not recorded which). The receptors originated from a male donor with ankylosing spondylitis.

The CDR3 loop is CASRLGPRTGDRSYEQYF. CDR3 sequence (DNA): TGTGCCAGCAGACTAGGACCAAGAACAGGGGACCGGTCCTACGAGCAGTACTTC. The chain links TRBV12-3 or TRBV12-4 to TRBJ2-7, with 7 bases identical to TRBD1. The V segment lost 6 bases and the J segment 1 base; nucleotides outside the gene matches: 18. There are 18 residues in the CDR3.

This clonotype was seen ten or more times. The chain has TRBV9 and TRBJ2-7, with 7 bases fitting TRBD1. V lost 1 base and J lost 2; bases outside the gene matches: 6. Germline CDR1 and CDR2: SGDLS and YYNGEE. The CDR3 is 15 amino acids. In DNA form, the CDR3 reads TGTGCCAGCAGCGTAAGAGGGGGCGATACCTACGAGCAGTACTTC. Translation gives CASSVRGGDTYEQYF.

The CDR3 coding sequence is TGCGCCAGCAGCCAAGTACAGGGCTCCTACGAGCAGTACTTC. It specifies CASSQVQGSYEQYF. The rearrangement uses TRBV4-1 and TRBJ2-7, with D possibly matching TRBD1 (6 bases). V shed 1 base and J shed 0 bases, with 7 bases lying between them. Germline values: CDR1 MGHRA, CDR2 YSYEKL. This CDR3 region has 14 residues.

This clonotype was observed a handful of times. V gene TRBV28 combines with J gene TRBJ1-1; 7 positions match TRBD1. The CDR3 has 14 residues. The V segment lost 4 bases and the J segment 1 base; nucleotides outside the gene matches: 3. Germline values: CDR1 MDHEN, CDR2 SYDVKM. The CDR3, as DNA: TGTGCCAGCAGTTGGGGACAGACGAACACTGAAGCTTTCTTT. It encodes CASSWGQTNTEAFF.

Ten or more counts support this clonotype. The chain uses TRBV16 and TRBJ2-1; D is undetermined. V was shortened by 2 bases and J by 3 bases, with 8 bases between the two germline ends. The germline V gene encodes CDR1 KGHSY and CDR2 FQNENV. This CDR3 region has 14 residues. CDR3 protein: CASSQRGSYNEQFF. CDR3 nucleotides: TGTGCCAGCAGCCAAAGAGGTAGCTACAATGAGCAGTTCTTC.

The CDR3 reads CASSWSTSGRSRDTQYF. The CDR3 DNA is TGTGCCAGCAGCTGGTCGACTAGCGGGAGATCAAGAGATACGCAGTATTTT. This rearrangement joins TRBV7-4 to TRBJ2-3; 12 nucleotides match TRBD2. The junction had 10 bases not matched to a gene; V was cut back by 4 bases and J by 5 bases. The CDR3 consists of 17 residues. Germline V gene lookup returns CDR1 SGHVT and CDR2 SQSDAQ.

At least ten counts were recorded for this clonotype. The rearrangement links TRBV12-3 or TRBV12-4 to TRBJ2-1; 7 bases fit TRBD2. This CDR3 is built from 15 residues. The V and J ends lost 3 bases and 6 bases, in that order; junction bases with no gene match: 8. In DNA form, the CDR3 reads TGTGCCAGCAGTTTGGGCCACGGGAGGACCAATGAGCAGTTCTTC. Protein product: CASSLGHGRTNEQFF.

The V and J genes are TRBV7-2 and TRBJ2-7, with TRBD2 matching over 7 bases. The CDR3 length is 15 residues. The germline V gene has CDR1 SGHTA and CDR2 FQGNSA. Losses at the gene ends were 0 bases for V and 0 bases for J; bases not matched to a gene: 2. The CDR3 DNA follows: TGTGCCAGCAGCTTAGCGAGCGGGGTCTCCTACGAGCAGTACTTC. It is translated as CASSLASGVSYEQYF. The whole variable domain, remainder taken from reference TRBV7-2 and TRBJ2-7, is GAGVSQSPSNKVTEKGKDVELRCDPISGHTALYWYRQSLGQGLEFLIYFQGNSAPDKSGLPSDRFSAERTGGSVSTLTIQRTQQEDSAVYLCASSLASGVSYEQYFGPGTRLTVT.

Here the CDR3 reads CSVGLAGGARYQETQYF. For the CDR3, the DNA is TGCAGCGTTGGTCTAGCGGGAGGCGCTCGGTACCAAGAGACCCAGTACTTC. This chain joins TRBV29-1 and TRBJ2-5; 11 bases are shared with TRBD2. The V and J ends lost 4 bases and 0 bases, in that order; junction bases with no gene match: 10. Germline V lookup: CDR1 SQVTM, CDR2 ANQGSEA. The CDR3 spans 17 residues.

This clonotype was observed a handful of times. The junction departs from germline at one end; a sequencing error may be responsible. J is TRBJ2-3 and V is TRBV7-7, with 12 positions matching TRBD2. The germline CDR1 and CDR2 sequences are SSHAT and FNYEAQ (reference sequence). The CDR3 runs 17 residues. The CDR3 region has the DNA TGTGCTAGCAGTCAAGGACTAGCGGGACCTAGCACAGATACGCAGTATTTT. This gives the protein CASSQGLAGPSTDTQYF.

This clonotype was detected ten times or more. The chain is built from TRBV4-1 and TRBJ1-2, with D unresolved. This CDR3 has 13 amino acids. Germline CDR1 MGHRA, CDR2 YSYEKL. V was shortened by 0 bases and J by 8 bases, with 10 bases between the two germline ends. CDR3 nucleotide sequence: TGCGCCAGCAGCCAAGACGAGGGTGGGGGCTACACCTTC. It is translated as CASSQDEGGGYTF.

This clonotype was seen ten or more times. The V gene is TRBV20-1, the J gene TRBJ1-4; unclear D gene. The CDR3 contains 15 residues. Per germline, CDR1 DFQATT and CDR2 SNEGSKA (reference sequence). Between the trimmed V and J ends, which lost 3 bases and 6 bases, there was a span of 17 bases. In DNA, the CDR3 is TGCAGTGCTAGTAAACCGACCGCGGACCATGAAAAACTGTTTTTT. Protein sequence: CSASKPTADHEKLFF.

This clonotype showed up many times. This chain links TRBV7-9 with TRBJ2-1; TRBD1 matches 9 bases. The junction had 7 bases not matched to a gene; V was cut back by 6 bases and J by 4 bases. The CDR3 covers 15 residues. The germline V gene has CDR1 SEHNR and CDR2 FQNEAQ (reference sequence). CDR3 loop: CASRQDRGDYNEQFF. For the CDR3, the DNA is TGTGCCAGCAGGCAAGACAGGGGGGATTACAATGAGCAGTTCTTC.

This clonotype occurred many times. The CDR3 protein is CASSFQGVQETQYF. Written as DNA, the CDR3 is TGTGCCAGCAGCTTTCAGGGGGTCCAAGAGACCCAGTACTTC. V usage is TRBV12-3 or TRBV12-4 and J usage is TRBJ2-5; 7 bases match TRBD1. Trimming took 6 bases from V and 1 from J; bases not matched to a gene: 5. The CDR3 is made up of 14 amino acids.

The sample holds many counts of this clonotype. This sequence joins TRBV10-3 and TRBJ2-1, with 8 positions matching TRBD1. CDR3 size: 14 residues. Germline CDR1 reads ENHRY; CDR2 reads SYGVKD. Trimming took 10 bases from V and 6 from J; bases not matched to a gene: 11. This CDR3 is CATLGPDRGNEQFF. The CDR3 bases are TGTGCCACCCTTGGCCCAGACAGGGGCAATGAGCAGTTCTTC.

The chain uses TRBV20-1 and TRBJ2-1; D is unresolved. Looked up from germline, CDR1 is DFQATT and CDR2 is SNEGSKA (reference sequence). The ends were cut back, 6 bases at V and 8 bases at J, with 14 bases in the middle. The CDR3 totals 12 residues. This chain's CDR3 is CSAQLGVDEQFF. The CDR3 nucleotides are TGCAGTGCCCAACTCGGAGTGGATGAGCAGTTCTTC.

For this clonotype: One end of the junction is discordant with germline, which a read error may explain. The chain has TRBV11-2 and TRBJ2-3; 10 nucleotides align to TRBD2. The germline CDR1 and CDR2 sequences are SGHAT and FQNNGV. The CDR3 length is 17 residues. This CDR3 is CASSLDLSSGSIDTQYF. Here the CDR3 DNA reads TGTGCCAGCAGCTTAGATTTGTCTAGCGGGAGCATAGATACGCAGTATTTT.

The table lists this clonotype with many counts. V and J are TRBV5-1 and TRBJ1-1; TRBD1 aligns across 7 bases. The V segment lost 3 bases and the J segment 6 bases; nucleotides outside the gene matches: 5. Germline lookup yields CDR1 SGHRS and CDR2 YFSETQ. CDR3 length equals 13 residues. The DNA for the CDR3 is TGCGCCAGCAGCTGGGGACAGATAGCTGAAGCTTTCTTT. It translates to CASSWGQIAEAFF.

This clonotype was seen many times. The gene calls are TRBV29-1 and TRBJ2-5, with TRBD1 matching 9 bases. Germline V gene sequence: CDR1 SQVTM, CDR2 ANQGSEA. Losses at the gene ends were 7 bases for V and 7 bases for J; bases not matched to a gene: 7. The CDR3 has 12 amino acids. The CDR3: CSGDRGTGTQYF. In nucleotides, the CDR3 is TGCAGCGGCGACAGGGGGACGGGGACCCAGTACTTC.

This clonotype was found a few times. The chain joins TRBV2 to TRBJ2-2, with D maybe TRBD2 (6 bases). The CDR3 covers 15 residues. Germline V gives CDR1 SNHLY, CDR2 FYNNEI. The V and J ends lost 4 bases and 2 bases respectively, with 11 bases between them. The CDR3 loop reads CASSGIAANTGELFF. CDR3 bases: TGTGCCAGCAGTGGAATAGCGGCAAACACCGGGGAGCTGTTTTTT.

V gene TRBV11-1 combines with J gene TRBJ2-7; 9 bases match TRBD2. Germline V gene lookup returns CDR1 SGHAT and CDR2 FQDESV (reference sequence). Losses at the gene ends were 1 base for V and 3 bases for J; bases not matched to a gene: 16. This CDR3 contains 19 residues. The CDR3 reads CASSLVPLFGTSSYYEQYF. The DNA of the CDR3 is TGTGCCAGCAGCTTAGTTCCCCTTTTCGGGACTAGCAGTTACTACGAGCAGTACTTC.

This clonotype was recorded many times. CDR3 protein: CASSLTSGGLDEQFF. CDR3 DNA sequence: TGTGCCAGCAGTTTAACGTCAGGGGGCCTCGATGAGCAGTTCTTC. This rearrangement joins TRBV12-3 or TRBV12-4 to TRBJ2-1, with 8 bases identical to TRBD1. V lost 2 bases, J lost 8 bases, and 8 bases stayed unmatched. The CDR3 totals 15 residues.

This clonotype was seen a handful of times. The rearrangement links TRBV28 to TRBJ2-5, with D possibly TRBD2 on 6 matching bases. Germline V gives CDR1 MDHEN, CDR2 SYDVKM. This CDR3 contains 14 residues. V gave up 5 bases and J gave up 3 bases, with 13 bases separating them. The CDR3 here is CASSTFSGKETQYF. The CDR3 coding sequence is TGTGCCAGCAGTACATTTAGCGGTAAAGAGACCCAGTACTTC.

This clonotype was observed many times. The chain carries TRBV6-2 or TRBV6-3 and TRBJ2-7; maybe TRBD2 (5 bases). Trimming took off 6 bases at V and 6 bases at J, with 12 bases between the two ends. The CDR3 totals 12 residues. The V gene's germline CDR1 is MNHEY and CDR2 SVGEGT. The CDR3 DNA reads TGTGCCAGCAGCCAGACCCGGGGCGAGCAGTACTTC. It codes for CASSQTRGEQYF.

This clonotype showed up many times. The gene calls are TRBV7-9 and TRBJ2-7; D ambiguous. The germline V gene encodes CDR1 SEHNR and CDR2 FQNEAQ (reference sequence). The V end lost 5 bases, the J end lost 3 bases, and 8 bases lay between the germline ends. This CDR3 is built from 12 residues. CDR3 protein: CASSPRLYEQYF. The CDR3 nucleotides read TGTGCCAGCAGCCCCCGGCTCTACGAGCAGTACTTC.

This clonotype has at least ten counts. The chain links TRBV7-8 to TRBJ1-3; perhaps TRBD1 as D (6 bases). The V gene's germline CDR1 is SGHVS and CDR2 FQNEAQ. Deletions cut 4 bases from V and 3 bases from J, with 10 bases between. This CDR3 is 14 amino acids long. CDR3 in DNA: TGTGCCAGCAGCTCAACAGGGCTTGGAAACACCATATATTTT. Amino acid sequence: CASSSTGLGNTIYF.

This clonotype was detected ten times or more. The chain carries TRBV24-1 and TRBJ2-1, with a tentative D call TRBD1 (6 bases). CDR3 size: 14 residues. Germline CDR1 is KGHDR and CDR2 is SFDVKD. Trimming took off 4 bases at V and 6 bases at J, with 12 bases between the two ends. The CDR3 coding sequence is TGTGCCACCAGTGAAGGGGGTGTGGGCAATGAGCAGTTCTTC. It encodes CATSEGGVGNEQFF.

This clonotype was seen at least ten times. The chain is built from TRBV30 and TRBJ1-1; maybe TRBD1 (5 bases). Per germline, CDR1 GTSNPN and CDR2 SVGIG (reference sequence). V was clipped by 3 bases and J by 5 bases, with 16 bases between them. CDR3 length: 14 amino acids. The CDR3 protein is CAWRWSGAGTEAFF. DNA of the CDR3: TGTGCCTGGAGATGGTCTGGGGCCGGGACTGAAGCTTTCTTT. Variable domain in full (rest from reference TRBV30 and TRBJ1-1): SQTIHQWPATLVQPVGSPLSLECTVEGTSNPNLYWYRQAAGRGLQLLFYSVGIGQISSEVPQNLSASRPQDRQFILSSKKLLLSDSGFYLCAWRWSGAGTEAFFGQGTRLTVV.